The rows below give T cell receptor beta chains drawn from one sample of a study of T-cell reconstitution after alpha-beta-depleted transplantation in children. TCRdb reprocessed the PCR reads via MiXCR and lists one record per CDR3 protein. This repertoire shows over 300,000 distinct CDR3 sequences, around 10% found once; its top ten account for 2% to 2.5%. The sample here was PBMCs from the stem cell graft donor, taken from the stem cell graft. The origin of the receptors is a human donor who donated a stem cell graft to a child with acute lymphoblastic leukemia. Both conserved end residues are part of each CDR3. Each record gives: V gene, D gene, clone size, J gene, CDR3 DNA, CDR3 protein. D genes are given only for firm matches. The listing skips clone size in some rows; elsewhere it reads once, few, many or a size class.

TRBV12-3/TRBV12-4,NA,NA,TRBJ2-2,TGTGCCAGCTCCGACAGGGACTCGAACACCGGGGAGCTGTTTTTT,CASSDRDSNTGELFF
TRBV5-5,NA,once,TRBJ2-7,TGTGCCAGCAGCTTAGTGGAGCAGTCCTCCTACGAGCAGTACTTC,CASSLVEQSSYEQYF
TRBV6-2/TRBV6-3,NA,NA,TRBJ2-1,TGTGCCAGCATCTCAGGGGGGCTGCAGTTCTTC,CASISGGLQFF
TRBV20-1,NA,few,TRBJ1-2,TGCAGTGCTAGAGATAGCGCAGGGAAATATGGCTACACCTTC,CSARDSAGKYGYTF
TRBV15,TRBD1,few,TRBJ1-5,TGTGCCACCAGCAGAGGGAACAGGGGAAACGGTCAGCCCCAGCATTTT,CATSRGNRGNGQPQHF
TRBV12-3/TRBV12-4,TRBD2,NA,TRBJ2-1,TGTGCCAGCAGTTCCCCTGGGACTAGCGGGAGAAACAATGAGCAGTTCTTC,CASSSPGTSGRNNEQFF
TRBV2,NA,few,TRBJ2-1,TGTGCCAGCAGTGGTGTAACAGGGGAGGCAAATGAGCAGTTCTTC,CASSGVTGEANEQFF
TRBV20-1,NA,NA,TRBJ2-7,TGCAGTGCTTCGGACTTCCTCAGCTCCTACGAGCAGTACTTC,CSASDFLSSYEQYF
TRBV29-1,NA,few,TRBJ1-2,TGCAGCGTTGAAGGAAATAGAAACTATGGCTACACCTTC,CSVEGNRNYGYTF
TRBV13,TRBD2,NA,TRBJ2-3,TGTGCCAGCAGCTCCTCCGGGACTAGCGGGTTCGATACGCAGTATTTT,CASSSSGTSGFDTQYF
TRBV12-3/TRBV12-4,TRBD2,NA,TRBJ2-1,TGTGCCAGCAGCCCAGCGGGGATCAGCTCCTACAATGAGCAGTTCTTC,CASSPAGISSYNEQFF
TRBV6-6,NA,NA,TRBJ1-1,TGTGCCAGCCCGACCGGGACAGAAGCTTTCTTT,CASPTGTEAFF
TRBV7-9,TRBD2,NA,TRBJ2-5,TGTGCCAGCAGCTCCCCCCGGGCGCGGGAGCCTGGTACCCAGTACTTC,CASSSPRAREPGTQYF
TRBV28,NA,NA,TRBJ2-5,TGTGCCAGCAGTTTACCCCAGCCGCGAGAGACCCAGTACTTC,CASSLPQPRETQYF
TRBV4-2,TRBD1,NA,TRBJ2-7,TGTGCCAGCAGCCAGGCCGGAGACAGGGTCTACGAGCAGTACTTC,CASSQAGDRVYEQYF
TRBV29-1,TRBD2,NA,TRBJ2-1,TGCAGCGTTCGAACGGACGGACGCGCTAGCGGGAAAGAATACAATGAGCAGTTCTTC,CSVRTDGRASGKEYNEQFF
TRBV5-1,TRBD2,few,TRBJ2-2,TGCGCCAGCAGCTTAAATAGCGGGAGGGCCGGAACCGGGGAGCTGTTTTTT,CASSLNSGRAGTGELFF
TRBV7-6,NA,NA,TRBJ2-7,TGTGCCAGCAGCTTGATTAACGCGGGCGAGCAGTACTTC,CASSLINAGEQYF
TRBV7-9,NA,NA,TRBJ2-5,TGTGCCAGCAGCCTTAACAGGGCTGGGCAGGAGACCCAGTACTTC,CASSLNRAGQETQYF
TRBV5-1,NA,NA,TRBJ2-6,TGCGCCAGCAGCTTGCGCAGGAGCTCTGGGGCCAACGTCCTGACTTTC,CASSLRRSSGANVLTF
TRBV15,NA,NA,TRBJ2-2,TGTGCCACCTCAGGGTGGGTAGCCGGGGAGCTGTTTTTT,CATSGWVAGELFF
TRBV5-1,TRBD2,few,TRBJ2-5,TGCGCCAGCAGCGCGGGACTAGCGGGAGGGTCATGGGAGACCCAGTACTTC,CASSAGLAGGSWETQYF
TRBV12-3/TRBV12-4,NA,few,TRBJ1-4,TGTGCCAGCAGTCCTTTCCCGAACAGGCAAGCAACTAATGAAAAACTGTTTTTT,CASSPFPNRQATNEKLFF
TRBV4-2,NA,NA,TRBJ2-7,TGTGCCAGCAGCCAACAGTTAGGCCGCTACGAGCAGTACTTC,CASSQQLGRYEQYF
TRBV7-9,NA,NA,TRBJ2-7,TGTGCCAGCAGCTTAGGGGGGGCGCGTTACGAGCAGTACTTC,CASSLGGARYEQYF
TRBV20-1,TRBD2,NA,TRBJ2-1,TGCAGTGCTCCCAACCCAACACTAGCGGGAGAGAGCAGAAAATACGATGAGCAGTTCTTC,CSAPNPTLAGESRKYDEQFF
TRBV12-3/TRBV12-4,TRBD2,NA,TRBJ2-1,TGTGCCAGCAGTCGGCCACTAGCGGGCCCCGACAATGAGCAGTTCTTC,CASSRPLAGPDNEQFF
TRBV7-2,TRBD1,NA,TRBJ2-1,TGTGCCAGCAGCTTAGCGAGGCTGAACAGGGGGATCAATGAGCAGTTCTTC,CASSLARLNRGINEQFF
TRBV7-6,NA,many,TRBJ1-6,TGTGCCAGCAGCTTAAAATATCCTTCACCCCTCCACTTT,CASSLKYPSPLHF
TRBV5-1,NA,NA,TRBJ1-4,TGCGCCAGCAGCTTGGAATCAACTAATGAAAAACTGTTTTTT,CASSLESTNEKLFF
TRBV29-1,NA,few,TRBJ1-1,TGCAGCGTTGAAGTAAACACTGAAGCTTTCTTT,CSVEVNTEAFF
TRBV24-1,NA,NA,TRBJ2-7,TGTGCCACCAGTGATTTGGGACTACCGGGATCCTCCTACGAGCAGTACTTT,CATSDLGLPGSSYEQYF
TRBV7-2,TRBD2,many,TRBJ2-1,TGTGCCAGCAGCTTAGTCCCCCTAGCGGGAGGAAAGAATGAGCAGTTCTTC,CASSLVPLAGGKNEQFF
TRBV5-1,TRBD1,many,TRBJ2-2,TGCGCCAGCAGTGACCGGGACAGGGAGACCGGGGAGCTGTTTTTT,CASSDRDRETGELFF
TRBV11-2,NA,NA,TRBJ2-2,TGTGCCAGCAGCTTAGTTCCAACTTCGAACACCGGGGAGCTGTTTTTT,CASSLVPTSNTGELFF
TRBV7-9,NA,few,TRBJ2-1,TGTGCCAGCAGCCCCTCTTGGATGAGCTCCTACAATGAGCAGTTCTTC,CASSPSWMSSYNEQFF
TRBV7-9,NA,many,TRBJ2-7,TGTGCCAGCTCGCCGCGAGAACGAAGCTACGAGCAGTACTTC,CASSPRERSYEQYF
TRBV15,NA,few,TRBJ1-4,TGTGCCACCAGCGGAGAGGGCCTTAGTGAAAAACTGTTTTTT,CATSGEGLSEKLFF
TRBV28,NA,few,TRBJ2-7,TGTGCCAGCAGTTTACGTCGGGGAGGTTCCCTAAGCTCCTACGAGCAGTACTTC,CASSLRRGGSLSSYEQYF
TRBV30,NA,many,TRBJ2-4,TGTGCCTGGAGTGACCCGCGGCGTAATAAAGCCAAAAACATTCAGTACTTC,CAWSDPRRNKAKNIQYF
TRBV7-6,NA,few,TRBJ2-1,TGTGCCAGCAGCTTAACCCGGGAGTTCAATAATGAGCAGTTCTTC,CASSLTREFNNEQFF
TRBV7-2,NA,few,TRBJ1-5,TGTGCCAGCAGCTCCATAGTGGGGTGGTCCCTTCAGCCCCAGCATTTT,CASSSIVGWSLQPQHF
TRBV7-2,NA,NA,TRBJ1-2,TGTGCCAGCAGCGCCTGGACGGCAATAGCAGAAGGCTACACCTTC,CASSAWTAIAEGYTF
TRBV12-3/TRBV12-4,TRBD2,NA,TRBJ2-1,TGTGCCAGCAGGAACTCGGGACTAGCGGATGAGCAGTTCTTC,CASRNSGLADEQFF
TRBV28,TRBD2,many,TRBJ2-5,TGTGCCAGCAGTTTAAGCGGGGGGCAAGAGACCCAGTACTTC,CASSLSGGQETQYF
TRBV7-2,NA,few,TRBJ1-2,TGTGCCAGCAGCCGCAACCCCCATCCCACTAACTATGGCTACACCTTC,CASSRNPHPTNYGYTF
TRBV4-1,NA,NA,TRBJ2-1,TGCGCCAGCAGCCAATCCCCCTGGAAGGAGCAGTTCTTC,CASSQSPWKEQFF
TRBV9,TRBD2,NA,TRBJ2-1,TGTGCCAGCAGCGTAGGGCCTAGCGGAGATTACAATGAGCAGTTCTTC,CASSVGPSGDYNEQFF
TRBV10-2,NA,NA,TRBJ1-1,TGCGCCAGCAGTGACATTCTGGGGACTGAAGCTTTCTTT,CASSDILGTEAFF
TRBV7-6,NA,NA,TRBJ1-1,TGTGCCAGCAGCTTAAACGCTGGGGACACTGAAGCTTTCTTT,CASSLNAGDTEAFF
TRBV2,NA,NA,TRBJ1-1,TGTGCCAGCACCGAGCAGTTGAACACTGAAGCTTTCTTT,CASTEQLNTEAFF
TRBV19,TRBD1,NA,TRBJ2-2,TGTGCCAGTAGTTTAACAGGGGACCCCGGGGAGCTGTTTTTT,CASSLTGDPGELFF
TRBV12-3/TRBV12-4,NA,NA,TRBJ2-7,TGTGCCAGCAGTTCCCCCTTGGGACTCTACGAGCAGTACTTC,CASSSPLGLYEQYF
TRBV4-3,NA,NA,TRBJ2-7,TGCGCCAGCAGCCAAGATCTTACCAGGGGCAGTGAGCAGTACTTC,CASSQDLTRGSEQYF
TRBV20-1,NA,few,TRBJ2-7,TGCAGTGCTAGAAGGGACCTCTCCTACGAGCAGTACTTC,CSARRDLSYEQYF
TRBV4-1,NA,NA,TRBJ2-7,TGCGCCAGCAGCCAAGACCCAGCCTTTTCCTACGAGCAGTACTTC,CASSQDPAFSYEQYF
TRBV4-2,NA,few,TRBJ2-5,TGTGCCAGCAGCCAAGGGGAAGGATTCCAAGAGACCCAGTACTTC,CASSQGEGFQETQYF